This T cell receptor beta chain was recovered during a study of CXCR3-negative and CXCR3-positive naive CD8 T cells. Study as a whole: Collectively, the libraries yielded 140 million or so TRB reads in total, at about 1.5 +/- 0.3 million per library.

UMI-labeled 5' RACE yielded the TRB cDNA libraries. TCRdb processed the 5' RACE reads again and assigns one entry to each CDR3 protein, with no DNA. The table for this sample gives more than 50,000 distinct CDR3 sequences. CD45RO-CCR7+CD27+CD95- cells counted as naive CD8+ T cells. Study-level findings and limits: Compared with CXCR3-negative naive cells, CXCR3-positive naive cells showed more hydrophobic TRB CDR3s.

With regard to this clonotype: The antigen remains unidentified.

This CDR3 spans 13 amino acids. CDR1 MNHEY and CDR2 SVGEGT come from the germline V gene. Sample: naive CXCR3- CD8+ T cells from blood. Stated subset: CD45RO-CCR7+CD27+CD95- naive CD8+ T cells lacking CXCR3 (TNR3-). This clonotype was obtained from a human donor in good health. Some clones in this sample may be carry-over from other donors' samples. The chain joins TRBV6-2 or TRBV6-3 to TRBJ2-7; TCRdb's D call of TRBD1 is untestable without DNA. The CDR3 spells CASSAGTKDEQYF.